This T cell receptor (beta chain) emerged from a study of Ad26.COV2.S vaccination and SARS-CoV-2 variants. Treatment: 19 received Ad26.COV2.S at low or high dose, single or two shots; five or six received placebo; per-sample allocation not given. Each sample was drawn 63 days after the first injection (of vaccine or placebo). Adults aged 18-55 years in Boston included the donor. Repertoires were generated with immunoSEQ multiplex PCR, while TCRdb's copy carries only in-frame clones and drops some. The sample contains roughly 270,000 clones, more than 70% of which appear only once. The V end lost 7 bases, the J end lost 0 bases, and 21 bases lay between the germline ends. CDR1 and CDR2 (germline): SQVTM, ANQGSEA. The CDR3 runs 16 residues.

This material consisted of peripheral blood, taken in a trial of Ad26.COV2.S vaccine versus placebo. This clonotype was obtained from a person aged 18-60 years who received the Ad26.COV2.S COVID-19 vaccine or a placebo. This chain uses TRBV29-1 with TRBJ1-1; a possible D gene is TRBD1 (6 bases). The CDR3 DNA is TGCAGCGCCGTGCCACAGGGCGCCCTAATGAACACTGAAGCTTTCTTT. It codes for CSAVPQGALMNTEAFF.